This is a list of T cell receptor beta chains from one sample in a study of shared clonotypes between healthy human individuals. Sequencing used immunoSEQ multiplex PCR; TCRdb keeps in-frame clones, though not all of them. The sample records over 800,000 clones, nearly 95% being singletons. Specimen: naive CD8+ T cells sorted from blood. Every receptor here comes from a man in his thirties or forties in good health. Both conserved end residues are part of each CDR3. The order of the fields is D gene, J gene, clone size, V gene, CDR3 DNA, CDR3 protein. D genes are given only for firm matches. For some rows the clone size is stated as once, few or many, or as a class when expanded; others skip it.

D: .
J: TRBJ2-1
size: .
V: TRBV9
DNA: TGTGCCAGCAGCGTAGACGGGCACCCCTACAATGAGCAGTTCTTC
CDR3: CASSVDGHPYNEQFF

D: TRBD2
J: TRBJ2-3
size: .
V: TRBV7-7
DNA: TGTGCCAGCAGCCTGGGACTAGCGGGAGCCAACGGGGCCACAGATACGCAGTATTTT
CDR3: CASSLGLAGANGATDTQYF

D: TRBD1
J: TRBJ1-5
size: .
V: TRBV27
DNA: TGTGCCAGCAGTCCCGGACAGGGGGAGGGGGATCAGCCCCAGCATTTT
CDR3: CASSPGQGEGDQPQHF

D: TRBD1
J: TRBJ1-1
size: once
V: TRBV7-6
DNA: TGTGCCAGCAGCTATACAGGGGGCGTCGCTGAAGCTTTCTTT
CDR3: CASSYTGGVAEAFF

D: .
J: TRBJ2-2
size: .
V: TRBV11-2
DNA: TGTGCCAGCAGACCAGTGGACAGCATGAACACCGGGGAGCTGTTTTTT
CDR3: CASRPVDSMNTGELFF

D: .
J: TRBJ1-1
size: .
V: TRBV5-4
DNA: TGTGCCAGCAGCATAAGACAATCAGTGGGCACTGAAGCTTTCTTT
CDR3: CASSIRQSVGTEAFF

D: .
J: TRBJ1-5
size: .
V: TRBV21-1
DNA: TGTGCCAGCAGCAGTGCCCGGGGGCAGGGAGAGAGAGGGAATCAGCCCCAGCATTTT
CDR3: CASSSARGQGERGNQPQHF

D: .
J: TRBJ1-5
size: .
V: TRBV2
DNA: TGTGCCAGCAGTTGGGGGACCGGAACCAATCAGCCCCAGCATTTT
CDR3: CASSWGTGTNQPQHF

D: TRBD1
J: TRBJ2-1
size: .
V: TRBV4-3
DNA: TGCGCCAGCAGCCAAGGACAGGGTTTGGAGAATGAGCAGTTCTTC
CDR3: CASSQGQGLENEQFF

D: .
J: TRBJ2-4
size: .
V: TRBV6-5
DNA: TGTGCCAGCAGTCCCGGGGCAGCCAAAAACATTCAGTACTTC
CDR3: CASSPGAAKNIQYF

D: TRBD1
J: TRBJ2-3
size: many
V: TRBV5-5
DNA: TGTGCCAGCAGCTTAGGACAGGGGGCAGATACGCAGTATTTT
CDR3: CASSLGQGADTQYF

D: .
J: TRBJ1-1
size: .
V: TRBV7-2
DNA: TGTGCCAGCAGCACACATAACACTGAAGCTTTCTTT
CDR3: CASSTHNTEAFF

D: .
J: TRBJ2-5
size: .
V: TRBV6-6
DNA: TGTGCCAGCAGTTTATCTACGGAGACCCAGTACTTC
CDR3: CASSLSTETQYF

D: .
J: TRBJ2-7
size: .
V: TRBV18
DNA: TGTGCCAGCTCACCAGGGTGGGGGGGCCGCAGTTACGAGCAGTACTTC
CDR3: CASSPGWGGRSYEQYF

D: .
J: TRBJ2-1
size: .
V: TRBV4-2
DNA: TGTGCCAGCAGCCAAGAACAGATCAATGAGCAGTTCTTC
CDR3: CASSQEQINEQFF

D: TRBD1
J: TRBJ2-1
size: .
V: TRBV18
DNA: TGTGCCAGCTCACCAAGTACAGGGGGATCCTACAATGAGCAGTTCTTC
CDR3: CASSPSTGGSYNEQFF

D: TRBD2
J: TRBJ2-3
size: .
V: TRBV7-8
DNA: TGTGCCAGCACCCTTTCCCTGGGGGGGAACACAGATACGCAGTATTTT
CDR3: CASTLSLGGNTDTQYF

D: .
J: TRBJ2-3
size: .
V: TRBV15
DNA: TGTGCCACCAGCACCCCCCAAGTTAGGGCAGATACGCAGTATTTT
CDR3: CATSTPQVRADTQYF

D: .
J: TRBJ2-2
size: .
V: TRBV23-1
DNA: TGCGCCAGCAGTCAAGAGAGCCGGGAGCTGTTTTTT
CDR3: CASSQESRELFF

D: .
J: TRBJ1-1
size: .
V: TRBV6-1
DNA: TGTGCCAGCAGGGCCGAGCAGGGGTACACTGAAGCTTTCTTT
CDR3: CASRAEQGYTEAFF

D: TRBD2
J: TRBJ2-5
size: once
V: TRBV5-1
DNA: TGCGCCAGCAGCTTGGGACTAGCGGGAGACGAAGAGACCCAGTACTTC
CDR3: CASSLGLAGDEETQYF

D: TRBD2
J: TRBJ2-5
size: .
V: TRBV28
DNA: TGTGCCACCACCCGGGGAGGGGAAGAGACCCAGTACTTC
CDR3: CATTRGGEETQYF

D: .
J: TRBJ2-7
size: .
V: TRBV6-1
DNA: TGTGCCAGCAGTGATGGGATCGAGCAGTACTTC
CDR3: CASSDGIEQYF

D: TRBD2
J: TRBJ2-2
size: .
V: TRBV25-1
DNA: TGTGCCACCCAAGCGGGAGGGCCCGGGGAGCTGTTTTTT
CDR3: CATQAGGPGELFF

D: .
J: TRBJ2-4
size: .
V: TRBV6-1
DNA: TGTGCCAGCAGTGAGTTCTTTATGGTCGGAGACTATCCCAAAAACATTCAGTACTTC
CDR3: CASSEFFMVGDYPKNIQYF

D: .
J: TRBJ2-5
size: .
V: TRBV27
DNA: TGTGCCAGCAGTTTGTCTAGCAGTACGGCGGAGACCCAGTACTTC
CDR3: CASSLSSSTAETQYF

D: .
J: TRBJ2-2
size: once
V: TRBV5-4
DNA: TGTGCCAGCAGCTTGGCGCTCGAGATGGGGGACACCGGGGAGCTGTTTTTT
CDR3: CASSLALEMGDTGELFF

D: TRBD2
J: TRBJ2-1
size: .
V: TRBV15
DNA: TGTGCCACCAGCAGAGAAATTTATGCCGGGACTAGAAGGCTTAAGGGAGATGAGCAGTTCTTC
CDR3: CATSREIYAGTRRLKGDEQFF

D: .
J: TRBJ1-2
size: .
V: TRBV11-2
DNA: TGTGCCAGCAGCCGCGAGGACCGTCGACCCTATGGCTACACCTTC
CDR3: CASSREDRRPYGYTF

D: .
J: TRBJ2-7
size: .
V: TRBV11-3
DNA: TGTGCCAGCAGCCCTGGGTTGGGACTCCGTCGCCCCTACGAGCAGTACTTC
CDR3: CASSPGLGLRRPYEQYF

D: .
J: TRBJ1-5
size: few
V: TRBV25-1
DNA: TGTGCCAGCAGTGAAGGCGGGTTAGGCAATCAGCCCCAGCATTTT
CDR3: CASSEGGLGNQPQHF

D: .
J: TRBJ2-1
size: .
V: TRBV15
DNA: TGTGCCACCAAGGAGACAGAAACCTACAATGAGCAGTTCTTC
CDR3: CATKETETYNEQFF

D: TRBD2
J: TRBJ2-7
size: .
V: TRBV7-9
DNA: TGTGCCAGCAGCTTAGTGGTAGCGGGAGGGCAAGAGGGTTACGAGCAGTACTTC
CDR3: CASSLVVAGGQEGYEQYF